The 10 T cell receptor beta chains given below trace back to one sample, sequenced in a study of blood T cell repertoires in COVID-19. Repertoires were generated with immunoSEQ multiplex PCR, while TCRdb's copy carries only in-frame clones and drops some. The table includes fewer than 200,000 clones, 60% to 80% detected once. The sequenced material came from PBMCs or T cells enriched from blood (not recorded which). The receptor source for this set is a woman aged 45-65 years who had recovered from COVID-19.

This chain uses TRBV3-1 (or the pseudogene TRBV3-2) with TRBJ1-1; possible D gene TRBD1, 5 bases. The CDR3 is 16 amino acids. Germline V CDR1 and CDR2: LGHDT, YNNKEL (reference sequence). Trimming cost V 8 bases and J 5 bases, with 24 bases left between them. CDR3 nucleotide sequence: TGTGCCAGCGCGCCCTTCGGGGGAGGGCCTCGGACTGAAGCTTTCTTT. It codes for CASAPFGGGPRTEAFF.

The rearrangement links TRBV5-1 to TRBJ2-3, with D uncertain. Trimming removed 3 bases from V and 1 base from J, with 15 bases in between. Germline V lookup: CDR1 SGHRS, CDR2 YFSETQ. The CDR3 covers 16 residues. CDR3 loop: CASSSEPDSGTDTQYF. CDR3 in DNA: TGCGCCAGCAGCTCCGAGCCCGATTCGGGCACAGATACGCAGTATTTT.

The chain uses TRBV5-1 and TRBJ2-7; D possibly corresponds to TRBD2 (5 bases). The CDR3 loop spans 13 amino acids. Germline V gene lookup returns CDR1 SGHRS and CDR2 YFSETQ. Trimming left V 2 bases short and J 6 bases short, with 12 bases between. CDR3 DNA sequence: TGCGCCAGCAGCTTCTCGCAGGCGGGCGAGCAGTACTTC. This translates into CASSFSQAGEQYF.

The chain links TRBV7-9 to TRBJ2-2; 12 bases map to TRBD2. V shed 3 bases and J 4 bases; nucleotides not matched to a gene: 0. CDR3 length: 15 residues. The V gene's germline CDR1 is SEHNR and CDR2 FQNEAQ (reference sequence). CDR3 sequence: CASSLGLAGTGELFF. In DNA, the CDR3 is TGTGCCAGCAGCTTGGGACTAGCGGGCACCGGGGAGCTGTTTTTT.

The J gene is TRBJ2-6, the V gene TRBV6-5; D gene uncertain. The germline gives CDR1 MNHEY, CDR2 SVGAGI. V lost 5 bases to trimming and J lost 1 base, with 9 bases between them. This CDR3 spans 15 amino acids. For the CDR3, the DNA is TGTGCCAGCAGTCCGACAAGTTCTGGGGCCAACGTCCTGACTTTC. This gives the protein CASSPTSSGANVLTF.

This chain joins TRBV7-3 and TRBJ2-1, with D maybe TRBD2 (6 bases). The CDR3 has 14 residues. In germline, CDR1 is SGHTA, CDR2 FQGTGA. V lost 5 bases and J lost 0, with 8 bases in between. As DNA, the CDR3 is TGTGCCAGCAGCGGAGCGGGCTCCTACAATGAGCAGTTCTTC. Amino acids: CASSGAGSYNEQFF.

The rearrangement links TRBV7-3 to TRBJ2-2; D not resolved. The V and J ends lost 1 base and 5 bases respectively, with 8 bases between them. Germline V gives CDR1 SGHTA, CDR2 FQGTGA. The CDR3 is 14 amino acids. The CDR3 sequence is CASSLISSTGELFF. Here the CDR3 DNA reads TGTGCCAGCAGCTTAATAAGCTCGACCGGGGAGCTGTTTTTT.

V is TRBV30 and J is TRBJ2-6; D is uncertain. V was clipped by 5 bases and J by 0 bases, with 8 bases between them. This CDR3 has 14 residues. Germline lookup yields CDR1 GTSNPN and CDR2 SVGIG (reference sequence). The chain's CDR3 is CAWDWSSGANVLTF. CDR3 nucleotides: TGTGCCTGGGATTGGAGCTCTGGGGCCAACGTCCTGACTTTC.

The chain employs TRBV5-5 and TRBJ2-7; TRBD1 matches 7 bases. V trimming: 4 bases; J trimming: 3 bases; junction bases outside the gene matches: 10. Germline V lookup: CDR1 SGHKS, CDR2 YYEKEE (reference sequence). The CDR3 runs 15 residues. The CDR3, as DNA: TGTGCCAGCAGCCCCCGGGACAGCACTTTCTACGAGCAGTACTTC. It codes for CASSPRDSTFYEQYF. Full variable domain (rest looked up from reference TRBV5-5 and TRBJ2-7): DAGVTQSPTHLIKTRGQQVTLRCSPISGHKSVSWYQQVLGQGPQFIFQYYEKEERGRGNFPDRFSARQFPNYSSELNVNALLLGDSALYLCASSPRDSTFYEQYFGPGTRLTVT.

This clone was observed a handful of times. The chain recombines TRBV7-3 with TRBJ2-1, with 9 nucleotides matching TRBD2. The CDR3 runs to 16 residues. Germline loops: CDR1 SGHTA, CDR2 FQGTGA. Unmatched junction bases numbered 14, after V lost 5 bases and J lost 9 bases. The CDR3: CASSLLAGELTSEQFF. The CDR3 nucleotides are TGTGCCAGCAGCCTGTTAGCGGGAGAATTGACGAGTGAGCAGTTCTTC.